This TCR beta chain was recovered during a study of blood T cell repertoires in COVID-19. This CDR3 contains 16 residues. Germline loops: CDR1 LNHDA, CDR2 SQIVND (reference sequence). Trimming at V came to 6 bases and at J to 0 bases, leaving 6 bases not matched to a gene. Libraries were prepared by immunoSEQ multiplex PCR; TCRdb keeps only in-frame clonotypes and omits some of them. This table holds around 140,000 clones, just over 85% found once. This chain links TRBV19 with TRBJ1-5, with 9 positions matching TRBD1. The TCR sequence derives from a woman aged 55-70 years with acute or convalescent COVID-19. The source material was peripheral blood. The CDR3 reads CASSPGQGHSNQPQHF. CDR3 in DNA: TGTGCCAGTAGCCCCGGACAGGGGCATAGCAATCAGCCCCAGCATTTT.